Listed here are 30 T cell receptor beta chains from one sample, sequenced in a study of tumor and adjacent non-tumor tissue in lung cancer. No cell sorting was done before RNA was extracted from the tissue. The library came from three nested PCR rounds adapted from ARM-PCR protocols. TCRdb re-called the multiplex PCR reads through MiXCR, storing one row per CDR3 protein. The data hold under 100,000 distinct CDR3 sequences, with around 57% observed a single time. Sequencing was carried out using lung tumor tissue. Receptors originate from a man between 65 and 85 years old with non-small cell lung cancer.

To note about this clonotype: A read error may produce the germline difference seen at one junction end. V is TRBV4-2 and J is TRBJ2-1; 8 positions match TRBD2. Germline assignment: CDR1 LGHNA and CDR2 YNFKEQ. The CDR3 is 16 amino acids. DNA for the CDR3: TGTGCCAACAGCCTAGAGCAAAGCGGGGGATTAAATGAGCAGTTCTTC. It codes for CANSLEQSGGLNEQFF.

The sample holds many counts of this clonotype. The chain uses TRBV6-5 and TRBJ1-4, with TRBD1 matching 8 bases. The CDR3 is 15 amino acids. Unmatched junction bases numbered 7, after V lost 2 bases and J lost 8 bases. Germline CDR1 is MNHEY and CDR2 is SVGAGI. CDR3 coding DNA: TGTGCCAGCAGTTACCGGGGACAGGCGGGGGAAAAACTGTTTTTT. Amino acid sequence: CASSYRGQAGEKLFF.

The J gene is TRBJ2-3, the V gene TRBV5-1, with a weak D call TRBD2 (6 bases). CDR3 length: 16 amino acids. Germline-derived CDR1 and CDR2 are SGHRS and YFSETQ. CDR3 coding DNA: TGCGCTAGCTCCTTCGGAGGGGCTCCCTGGACAGATACGCAGTATTTT. It translates to CASSFGGAPWTDTQYF.

Comments on this clonotype: A read error is possible here, since a much larger clone lies one base away. CDR3 sequence: CACTRAGIYNEQFF. CDR3 coding DNA: TGTGCCTGTACGAGGGCGGGGATATACAATGAGCAGTTCTTC. The rearrangement links TRBV30 to TRBJ2-1, with D perhaps TRBD2 (6 bases). The CDR3 contains 14 residues. CDR1 GTSNPN and CDR2 SVGIG come from the germline V gene (reference sequence). V was pared by 6 bases and J by 4 bases, with 16 bases between.

The table lists this clonotype with a count of one. The chain links TRBV20-1 to TRBJ2-3; perhaps TRBD2 as D (6 bases). V lost 3 bases and J 4 bases, leaving 14 bases between the germline ends. Germline assignment: CDR1 DFQATT and CDR2 SNEGSKA (reference sequence). The CDR3 covers 14 residues. The CDR3 here is CSARGWGEADTQYF. The CDR3 DNA is TGCAGTGCTAGGGGTTGGGGGGAGGCAGATACGCAGTATTTT.

This clonotype has just one count. This likely comes from a read error, as the CDR3 has no conserved phenylalanine or tryptophan at its end. The chain joins TRBV10-3 to TRBJ2-7; TRBD2 aligns across 12 bases. Per germline, CDR1 ENHRY and CDR2 SYGVKD. The CDR3 loop spans 16 amino acids. In nucleotides, the CDR3 is TGTGCCACCAGTGAGTCATCTAGCGGGAGGGCTTACGAGCAGTACATC. Amino acids: CATSESSSGRAYEQYI.

CDR3 amino acids: CASSQQRAAQETQYF. CDR3 sequence (DNA): TGTGCCAGCAGCCAACAGCGGGCAGCTCAAGAGACCCAGTACTTC. The V call is TRBV11-2, the J call TRBJ2-5, with TRBD2 as a possible D gene (6 bases). CDR1 and CDR2 from the germline V gene are SGHAT and FQNNGV. The CDR3 loop spans 15 amino acids. Trimming cost V 5 bases and J 2 bases, with 15 bases left between them.

The sample holds one count of this clonotype. A junction end diverges from the germline sequence, so it may reflect a read error. This chain uses TRBV11-2 with TRBJ1-6; possible D gene TRBD1, 6 bases. The CDR3 has 16 residues. Germline CDR1 SGHAT, CDR2 FQNNGV. This chain's CDR3 is CPSSLDGGWIGSPLHF. CDR3 sequence (DNA): TGTCCCAGCAGCTTAGATGGGGGCTGGATTGGGTCACCCCTCCACTTT.

Remarks on this clonotype: Compared with germline, one end of the junction differs, possibly owing to a read error. V is TRBV20-1 and J is TRBJ2-7, with no clear D. Per germline, CDR1 DFQATT and CDR2 SNEGSKA (reference sequence). The CDR3 consists of 14 residues. The CDR3 DNA reads TGCAGTGCTAGAGCTGGGTCGGGCCTCTACAAGCAGTACTTC. Amino acid sequence: CSARAGSGLYKQYF.

A note on this clonotype: Here the CDR3 omits its conserved ending phenylalanine or tryptophan, so a read error is the likely source. The chain combines TRBV10-1 with TRBJ2-5, with 7 bases fitting TRBD1. The CDR3 spans 13 residues. Germline V CDR1 and CDR2: WNHNN, SYGVQD (reference sequence). The CDR3 region has the DNA TGCGCCAGCAACGGGACAGTACAAGAGGCCCAGTACTAC. It specifies CASNGTVQEAQYY.

This clonotype was picked up a small number of times. The germline gene is not matched at one end of the junction; a read error may be the cause. The chain is built from TRBV4-1 and TRBJ1-2; D is uncertain. Germline-derived CDR1 and CDR2 are MGHRA and YSYEKL. The CDR3 runs 14 residues. In nucleotides, the CDR3 is TGCGCCAGCAGCCGAGTCCGGGTTGACTATGGCTATACCTTC. This sequence encodes CASSRVRVDYGYTF.

A word on this clonotype: One junction end does not reproduce the germline sequence, and a read error may be involved. V is TRBV2 and J is TRBJ2-1, with D tentatively TRBD1 (7 bases). The germline V gene encodes CDR1 SNHLY and CDR2 FYNNEI. The CDR3 is made up of 14 amino acids. The CDR3 protein is CARPTGRPYNGQFF. The CDR3 region has the DNA TGTGCCAGGCCGACAGGGAGGCCCTACAATGGGCAGTTCTTC.

This clonotype was counted many times. V usage is TRBV20-1 and J usage is TRBJ2-2; no clear D. The CDR3 loop spans 12 amino acids. Trimming took off 4 bases at V and 4 bases at J, with 7 bases between the two ends. Germline values: CDR1 DFQATT, CDR2 SNEGSKA (reference sequence). As DNA, the CDR3 is TGCAGTGCTATAAAGGGCACCGGGGAGCTGTTTTTT. Translation: CSAIKGTGELFF.

This chain connects TRBV2 to TRBJ1-1; D is unresolved. This CDR3 contains 16 residues. CDR1 and CDR2 from the germline V gene are SNHLY and FYNNEI. The V end was cut by 7 bases, the J end by 1 base, with 19 bases between. As DNA, the CDR3 is TGTGCCAGCACCCAGAATGTCCCAGGACCGAACACTGAAGCTTTCTTT. Its protein is CASTQNVPGPNTEAFF.

About this clonotype itself: One end of the junction fails to match germline, which may point to a read error. This rearrangement joins TRBV6-5 to TRBJ2-6, with a weak D call TRBD2 (5 bases). The CDR3 runs 16 residues. In germline, CDR1 is MNHEY, CDR2 SVGAGI. CDR3 residues: CASSYLAGSGVNILTF. The CDR3 region has the DNA TGTGCCAGCAGTTACCTGGCGGGCTCTGGGGTCAACATCCTGACATTC.

In the case of this clonotype: One junction end disagrees with the germline gene, perhaps due to a read error. The rearrangement uses TRBV11-1 and TRBJ1-1; D is perhaps TRBD1 (6 bases). CDR3 length: 15 amino acids. Looked up from germline, CDR1 is SGHAT and CDR2 is FQDESV (reference sequence). In DNA, the CDR3 is TGTGCCAGTGGCTTGATGGGGGCCAGGAACATTGAAGCTTTCTTT. This gives the protein CASGLMGARNIEAFF.

As concerns this clonotype: Sequence at one end of the junction differs from germline and may be a read error. The chain couples TRBV10-3 to TRBJ2-1; TRBD2 is a possible D gene (6 bases). The CDR3 sequence is 15 residues long. Germline loops: CDR1 ENHRY, CDR2 SYGVKD. This chain's CDR3 is CAISETGDSYNEQFF. CDR3 DNA: TGTGCAATCAGTGAGACGGGAGACTCCTACAATGAGCAGTTCTTC.

Details on this clonotype: The final CDR3 position lacks the conserved phenylalanine or tryptophan, pointing to a likely read error. The V call is TRBV4-1, the J call TRBJ2-5, with 15 bases aligning to TRBD2. This CDR3 comprises 20 residues. The V gene end was trimmed by 1 base and the J gene end by 2 bases; junction bases not matched to a gene: 11. CDR1 is MGHRA, CDR2 YSYEKL, per germline. The CDR3 here is CASSQVYGTSGGQFQETQYS. CDR3 bases: TGCGCCAGCAGCCAAGTATATGGGACTAGCGGGGGGCAATTTCAAGAGACCCAGTACTCC.

V is TRBV6-5 and J is TRBJ1-1; unclear D gene. CDR1 is MNHEY and CDR2 is SVGAGI in the germline V gene. The CDR3 contains 13 residues. Deletions cut 4 bases from V and 10 bases from J, with 16 bases between. The CDR3 loop is CASSSWLNTRAFF. CDR3 coding DNA: TGTGCCAGCAGTTCGTGGTTGAACACTAGAGCTTTCTTT.

The sample holds many counts of this clonotype. The chain has TRBV4-1 and TRBJ2-1; D tentatively fits TRBD1 or TRBD2 (5 bases each). V was clipped by 2 bases and J by 15 bases, with 17 bases between them. Germline V CDR1 and CDR2: MGHRA, YSYEKL. This CDR3 comprises 13 residues. In DNA form, the CDR3 reads TGCGCCAGCAGCCAAATCCGGGACCCGTGGGTGTTCTTC. Translated: CASSQIRDPWVFF.

The table lists this clonotype with many counts. The rearrangement links TRBV6-6 to TRBJ1-4; TRBD1 matches 8 bases. V trimming: 5 bases; J trimming: 3 bases; junction bases outside the gene matches: 8. The length of the CDR3 is 16 residues. Looked up from germline, CDR1 is MNHNY and CDR2 is SVGAGI (reference sequence). This CDR3 is CASSGGQGIANEKLFF. Here the CDR3 DNA reads TGTGCCAGCAGTGGCGGACAGGGTATTGCTAATGAAAAACTGTTTTTT.

The chain has TRBV6-2 or TRBV6-3 and TRBJ2-1; either TRBD1 or TRBD2 may fit D (5 bases each). The V gene's germline CDR1 is MNHEY and CDR2 SVGEGT. V was cut by 10 bases and J by 5 bases, with 21 bases left in between. The CDR3 loop spans 15 amino acids. This CDR3 reads CANRGDGRTNNEQFF. In DNA form, the CDR3 reads TGTGCCAACAGAGGGGATGGACGGACCAACAATGAGCAGTTCTTC.

This clonotype occurred many times. The chain uses TRBV6-1 and TRBJ2-1; D is unclear. The CDR3 is 15 amino acids. Germline V gene lookup returns CDR1 MNHNS and CDR2 SASEGT. V lost 2 bases to trimming and J lost 0 bases, with 8 bases between them. For the CDR3, the DNA is TGTGCCAGCAGTGAACGGCCAGACTCCTACAATGAGCAGTTCTTC. It translates to CASSERPDSYNEQFF.

Details on this clonotype: No conserved phenylalanine or tryptophan is present at the end of the CDR3, so a read error is the likely explanation. The chain recombines TRBV11-1 with TRBJ2-5, with D tentatively TRBD2 (5 bases). V lost 5 bases and J lost 5, with 18 bases in between. The CDR3 contains 15 residues. Germline V gene sequence: CDR1 SGHAT, CDR2 FQDESV (reference sequence). This CDR3 is CASSPRDSVFETQYL. CDR3 DNA: TGTGCCAGCAGCCCCCGGGATAGCGTTTTTGAGACCCAGTACTTG.

In its sample, this clonotype was seen many times. This chain links TRBV6-5 with TRBJ2-5, with D tentatively TRBD1 or TRBD2 (7 bases each). V shed 3 bases and J shed 1 base, with 18 bases lying between them. In germline, CDR1 is MNHEY, CDR2 SVGAGI. CDR3 length: 17 amino acids. The CDR3 protein is CASSYNRGTSAQETQYF. The CDR3 coding sequence is TGTGCCAGCAGTTATAACAGGGGAACTAGCGCCCAAGAGACCCAGTACTTC.

By its share, this clonotype is medium-sized. This chain links TRBV29-1 with TRBJ2-2; 8 bases fit TRBD1. Trimming removed 7 bases from V and 6 bases from J; junction bases left unmatched: 4. This CDR3 has 12 amino acids. The germline CDR1 and CDR2 sequences are SQVTM and ANQGSEA. CDR3 sequence (DNA): TGCAGCGGCGGACAGGGCGCCGGGGAGCTGTTTTTT. It codes for CSGGQGAGELFF.

This clonotype was observed at least ten times. The chain uses TRBV7-9 and TRBJ1-2; TRBD1 might be the D (5 bases). Trimming stripped 4 bases from V and 3 bases from J, with 12 bases between. Germline V lookup: CDR1 SEHNR, CDR2 FQNEAQ (reference sequence). This CDR3 spans 14 amino acids. CDR3 protein: CASSSTATDYGYTF. The CDR3 region has the DNA TGTGCCAGCAGCTCGACAGCCACAGACTATGGCTACACCTTC. The full variable domain, its missing parts supplied by reference TRBV7-9 and TRBJ1-2, is DTGVSQNPRHKITKRGQNVTFRCDPISEHNRLYWYRQTLGQGPEFLTYFQNEAQLEKSRLLSDRFSAERPKGSFSTLEIQRTEQGDSAMYLCASSSTATDYGYTFGSGTRLTVV.

A few counts support this clonotype. A much larger clone lies one base from this, so it may be a read error. V usage is TRBV5-5 and J usage is TRBJ2-7, with 9 bases identical to TRBD1. CDR3 length: 13 residues. The germline gives CDR1 SGHKS, CDR2 YYEKEE (reference sequence). V lost 1 base to trimming and J lost 8 bases; unmatched junction nucleotides: 4. The CDR3, as DNA: TGTGCCAGCAGCTTGACAGGGGGCAGCAAGCAGTACTTC. This translates into CASSLTGGSKQYF.

Notes on this clonotype: This CDR3 is missing its conserved last phenylalanine or tryptophan, likely due to a read error. No DNA is shown, since the ends of the CDR3 on it are uncertain; the CDR3 is the one TCRdb lists. This rearrangement joins TRBV6-5 to TRBJ2-3; the tabulated D call, TRBD1, remains unverified against the DNA. The germline V gene has CDR1 MNHEY and CDR2 SVGAGI. Counting both end residues, the CDR3 totals 15 amino acids. CDR3 protein: CASSYVGGEADTQFL.

In its sample, this clonotype was seen a few times. A much larger clone is a single base away; this may be a read error. The CDR3: CASSPRGGTHYF. CDR3 bases: TGTGCCAGCAGTCCCCGCGGGGGAACGCACTATTTT. This chain joins TRBV6-2 or TRBV6-3 and TRBJ2-3; the match to TRBD2 covers 7 bases. Germline CDR1 MNHEY, CDR2 SVGEGT. This CDR3 spans 12 amino acids.